The T cell receptor beta chain described here comes from a study of PD-1 blockade in classical Hodgkin lymphoma. Study findings and constraints: Researchers reported that CD4+ TCR diversity, though not CD8+, rose significantly by C4D1.

A remark on this clone: What it binds is unknown.

Time point in this sample: cycle 4 day 1 (C4D1), after 5 to 7 weeks of nivolumab. Brentuximab vedotin exposure varied among the patients, all of whom had relapsed after autologous stem cell transplantation. The study purified CD4+ T cells from thawed PBMCs using magnetic negative selection. Here immunoSEQ multiplex PCR was the method, and the copy in TCRdb shows in-frame clones only, minus some. The sample carries around 30,000 clones, 92% recorded once. V dropped 7 bases and J dropped 2 bases, with 6 bases sitting between them. The CDR3 is 11 residues long. The germline CDR1 and CDR2 sequences are MNHNS and SASEGT.

This TCR derives from a human donor with classical Hodgkin lymphoma. The V call is TRBV6-1, the J call TRBJ2-7; D remains ambiguous. The sample was CD4+ T cells from blood, taken before the fourth cycle of nivolumab. The CDR3: CASIGTYEQYF. The CDR3 region has the DNA TGTGCCAGCATTGGAACCTACGAGCAGTACTTC.